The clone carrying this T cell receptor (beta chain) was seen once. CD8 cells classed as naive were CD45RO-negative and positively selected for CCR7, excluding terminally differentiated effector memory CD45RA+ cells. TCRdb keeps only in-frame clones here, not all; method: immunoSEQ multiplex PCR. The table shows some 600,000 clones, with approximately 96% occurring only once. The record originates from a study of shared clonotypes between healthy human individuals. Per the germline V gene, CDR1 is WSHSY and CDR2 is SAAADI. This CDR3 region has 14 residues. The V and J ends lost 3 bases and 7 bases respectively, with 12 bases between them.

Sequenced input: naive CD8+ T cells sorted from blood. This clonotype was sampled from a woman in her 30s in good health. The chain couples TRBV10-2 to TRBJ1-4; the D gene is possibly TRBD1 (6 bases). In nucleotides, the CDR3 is TGCGCCAGCAGTGAACGAGGGGGGGGTGAAAAACTGTTTTTT. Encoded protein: CASSERGGGEKLFF.